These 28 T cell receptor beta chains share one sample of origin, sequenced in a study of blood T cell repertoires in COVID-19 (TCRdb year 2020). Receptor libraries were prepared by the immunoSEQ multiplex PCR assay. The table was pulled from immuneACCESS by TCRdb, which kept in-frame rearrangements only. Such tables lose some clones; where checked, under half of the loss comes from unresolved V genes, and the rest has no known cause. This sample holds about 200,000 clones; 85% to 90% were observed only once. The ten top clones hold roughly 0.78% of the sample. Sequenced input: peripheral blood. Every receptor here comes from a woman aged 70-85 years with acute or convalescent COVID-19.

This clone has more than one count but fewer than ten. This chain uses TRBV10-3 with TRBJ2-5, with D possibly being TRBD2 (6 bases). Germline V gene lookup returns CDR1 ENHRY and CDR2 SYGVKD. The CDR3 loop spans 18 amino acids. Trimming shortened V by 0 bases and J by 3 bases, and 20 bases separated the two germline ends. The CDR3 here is CAISESTLETRLKETQYF. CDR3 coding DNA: TGTGCCATCAGTGAGTCGACTCTAGAGACTAGGCTTAAAGAGACCCAGTACTTC.

This CDR3 reads CASSDGQNYNEQFF. CDR3 DNA: TGTGCCAGCAGTGACGGACAGAACTACAATGAGCAGTTCTTC. The chain uses TRBV6-1 and TRBJ2-1; D is perhaps TRBD1 (6 bases). Germline CDR1 MNHNS, CDR2 SASEGT. V gave up 3 bases and J gave up 3 bases, with 9 bases separating them. There are 14 residues in the CDR3.

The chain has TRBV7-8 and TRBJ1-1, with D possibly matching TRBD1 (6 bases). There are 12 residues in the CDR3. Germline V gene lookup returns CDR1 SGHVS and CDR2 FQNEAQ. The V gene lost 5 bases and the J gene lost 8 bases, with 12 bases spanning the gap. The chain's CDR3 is CASSHNRVEAFF. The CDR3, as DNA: TGTGCCAGCAGCCATAACAGGGTCGAAGCTTTCTTT.

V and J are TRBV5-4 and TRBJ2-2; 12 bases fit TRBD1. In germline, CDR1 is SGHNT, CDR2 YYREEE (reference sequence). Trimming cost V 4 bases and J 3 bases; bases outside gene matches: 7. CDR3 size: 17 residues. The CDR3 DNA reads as TGTGCCAGCAGCCCAAGGGGACAGGGGGCGCACACCGGGGAGCTGTTTTTT. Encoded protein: CASSPRGQGAHTGELFF.

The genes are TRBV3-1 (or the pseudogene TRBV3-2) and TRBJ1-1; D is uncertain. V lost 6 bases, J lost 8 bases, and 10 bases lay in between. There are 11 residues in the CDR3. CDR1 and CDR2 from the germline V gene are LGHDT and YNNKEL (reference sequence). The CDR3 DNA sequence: TGTGCCAGCAGGATGGGAGGAGAAGCTTTCTTT. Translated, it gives CASRMGGEAFF.

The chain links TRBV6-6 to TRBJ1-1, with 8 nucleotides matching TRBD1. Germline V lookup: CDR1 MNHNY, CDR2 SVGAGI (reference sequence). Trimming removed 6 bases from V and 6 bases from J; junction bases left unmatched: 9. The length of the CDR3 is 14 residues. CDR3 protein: CASRPPQTGAEAFF. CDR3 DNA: TGTGCCAGCAGACCACCCCAGACAGGGGCTGAAGCTTTCTTT.

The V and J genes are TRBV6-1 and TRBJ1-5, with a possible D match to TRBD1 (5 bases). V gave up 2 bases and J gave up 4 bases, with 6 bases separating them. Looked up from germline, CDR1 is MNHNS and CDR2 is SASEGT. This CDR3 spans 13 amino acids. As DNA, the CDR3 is TGTGCCAGCAGTGAACCAGGGAATCAGCCCCAGCATTTT. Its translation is CASSEPGNQPQHF.

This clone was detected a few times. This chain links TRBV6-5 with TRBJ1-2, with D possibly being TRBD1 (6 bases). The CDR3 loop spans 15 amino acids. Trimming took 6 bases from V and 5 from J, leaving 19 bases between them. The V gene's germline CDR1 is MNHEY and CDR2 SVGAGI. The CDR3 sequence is CASRPDRGRGYGYTF. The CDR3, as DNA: TGTGCCAGCAGACCCGATCGAGGGAGGGGGTATGGCTACACCTTC.

DNA of the CDR3: TGTGCCAGTAGTCTACAGCTTAACTATGGCTACACCTTC. It specifies CASSLQLNYGYTF. V and J are TRBV19 and TRBJ1-2; no clear D gene. This CDR3 contains 13 residues. Between the trimmed V and J ends, which lost 5 bases and 1 base, there was a span of 8 bases. In germline, CDR1 is LNHDA, CDR2 SQIVND (reference sequence).

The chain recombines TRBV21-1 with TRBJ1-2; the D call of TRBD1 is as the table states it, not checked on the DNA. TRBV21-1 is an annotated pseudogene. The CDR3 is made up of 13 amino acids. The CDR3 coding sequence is TGTGCCAGCAGCACTGAAGGGGACTATGGCTACACCTTC. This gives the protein CASSTEGDYGYTF.

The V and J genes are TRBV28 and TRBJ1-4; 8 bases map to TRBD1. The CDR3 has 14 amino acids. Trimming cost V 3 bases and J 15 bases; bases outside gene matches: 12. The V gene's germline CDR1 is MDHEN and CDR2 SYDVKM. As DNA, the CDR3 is TGTGCCAGCAGTTTGGGGGCCGACAGGGGCAGGATGTTTTTT. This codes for CASSLGADRGRMFF. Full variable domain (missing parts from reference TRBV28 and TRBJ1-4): DVKVTQSSRYLVKRTGEKVFLECVQDMDHENMFWYRQDPGLGLRLIYFSYDVKMKEKGDIPEGYSVSREKKERFSLILESASTNQTSMYLCASSLGADRGRMFFGSGTQLSVL.

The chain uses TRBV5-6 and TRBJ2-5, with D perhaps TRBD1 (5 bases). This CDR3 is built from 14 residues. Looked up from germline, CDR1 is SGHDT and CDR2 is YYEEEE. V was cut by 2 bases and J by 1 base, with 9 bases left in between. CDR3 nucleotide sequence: TGTGCCAGCAGCTTAGGGGTCTTCCAAGAGACCCAGTACTTC. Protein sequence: CASSLGVFQETQYF.

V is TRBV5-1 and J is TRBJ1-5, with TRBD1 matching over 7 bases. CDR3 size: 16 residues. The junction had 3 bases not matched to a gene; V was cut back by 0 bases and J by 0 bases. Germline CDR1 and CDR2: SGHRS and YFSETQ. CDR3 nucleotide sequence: TGCGCCAGCAGCTTGGCCGGGACAGATAGCAATCAGCCCCAGCATTTT. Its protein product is CASSLAGTDSNQPQHF.

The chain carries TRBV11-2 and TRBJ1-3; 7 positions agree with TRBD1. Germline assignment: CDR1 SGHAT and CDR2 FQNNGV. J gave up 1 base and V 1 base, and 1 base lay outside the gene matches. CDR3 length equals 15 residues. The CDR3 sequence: CASSLGDRSGNTIYF. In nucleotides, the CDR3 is TGTGCCAGCAGCTTAGGGGACAGATCTGGAAACACCATATATTTT.

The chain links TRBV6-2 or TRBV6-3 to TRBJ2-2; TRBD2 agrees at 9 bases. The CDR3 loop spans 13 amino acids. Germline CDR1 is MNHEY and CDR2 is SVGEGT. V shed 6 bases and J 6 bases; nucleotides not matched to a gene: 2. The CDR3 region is CASSLAGPGELFF. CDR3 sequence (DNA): TGTGCCAGCAGCCTAGCGGGACCCGGGGAGCTGTTTTTT.

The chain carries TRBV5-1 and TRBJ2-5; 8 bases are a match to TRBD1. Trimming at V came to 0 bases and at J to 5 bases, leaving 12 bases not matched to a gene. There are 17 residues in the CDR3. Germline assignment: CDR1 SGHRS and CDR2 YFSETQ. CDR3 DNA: TGCGCCAGCAGCTTGGAGCCGGGACAGGAGGCTTTTGAGACCCAGTACTTC. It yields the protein CASSLEPGQEAFETQYF.

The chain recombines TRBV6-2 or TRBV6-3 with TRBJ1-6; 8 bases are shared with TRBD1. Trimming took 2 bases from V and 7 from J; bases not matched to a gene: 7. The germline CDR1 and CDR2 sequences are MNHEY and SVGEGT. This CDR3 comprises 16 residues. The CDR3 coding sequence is TGTGCCAGCAGTTACGGTTTGGCAGGGGGCAATTCACCCCTCCACTTT. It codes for CASSYGLAGGNSPLHF.

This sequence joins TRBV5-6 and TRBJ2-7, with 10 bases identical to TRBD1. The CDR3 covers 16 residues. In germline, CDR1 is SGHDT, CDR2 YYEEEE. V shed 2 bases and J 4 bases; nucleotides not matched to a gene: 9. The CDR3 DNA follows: TGTGCCAGCAGCTTTCTCCGCCCGGGACAGGGGTACGAGCAGTACTTC. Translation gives CASSFLRPGQGYEQYF. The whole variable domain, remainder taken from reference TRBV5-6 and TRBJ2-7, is DAGVTQSPTHLIKTRGQQVTLRCSPKSGHDTVSWYQQALGQGPQFIFQYYEEEERQRGNFPDRFSGHQFPNYSSELNVNALLLGDSALYLCASSFLRPGQGYEQYFGPGTRLTVT.

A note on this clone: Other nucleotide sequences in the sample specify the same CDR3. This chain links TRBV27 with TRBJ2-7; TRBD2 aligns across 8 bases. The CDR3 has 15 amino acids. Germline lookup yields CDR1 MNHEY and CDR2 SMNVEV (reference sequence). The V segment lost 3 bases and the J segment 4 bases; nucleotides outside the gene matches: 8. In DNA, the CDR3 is TGTGCCAGCAGTTTGTCAGTAGCGGGAAGATACGAGCAGTACTTC. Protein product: CASSLSVAGRYEQYF.

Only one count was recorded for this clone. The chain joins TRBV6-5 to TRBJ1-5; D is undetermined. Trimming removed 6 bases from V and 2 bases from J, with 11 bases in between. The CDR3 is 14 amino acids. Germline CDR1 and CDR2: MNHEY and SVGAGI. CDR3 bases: TGTGCCAGCAGCCTTCGACACGGCAATCAGCCCCAGCATTTT. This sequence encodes CASSLRHGNQPQHF.

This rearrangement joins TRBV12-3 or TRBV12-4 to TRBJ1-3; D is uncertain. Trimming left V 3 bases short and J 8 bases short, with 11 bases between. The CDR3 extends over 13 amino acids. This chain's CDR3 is CASSFPGRDTIYF. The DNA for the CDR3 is TGTGCCAGCAGTTTCCCAGGTAGAGACACCATATATTTT.

The CDR3 DNA follows: TGTGCCAGCAGCCAGTACAGGGGAGCTAAACCTGGAAACACCATATATTTT. Amino acids: CASSQYRGAKPGNTIYF. The gene calls are TRBV14 and TRBJ1-3; TRBD1 agrees at 7 bases. With V trimmed by 3 bases and J by 2 bases, 10 bases remained unmatched. The germline CDR1 and CDR2 sequences are SGHDN and FVKESK. This CDR3 is 17 amino acids long.

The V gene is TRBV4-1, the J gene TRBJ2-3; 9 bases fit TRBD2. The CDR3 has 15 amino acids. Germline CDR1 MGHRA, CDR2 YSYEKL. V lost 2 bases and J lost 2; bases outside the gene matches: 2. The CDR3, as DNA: TGCGCCAGCAGCCAACTAGCGGGGACCACAGATACGCAGTATTTT. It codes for CASSQLAGTTDTQYF.

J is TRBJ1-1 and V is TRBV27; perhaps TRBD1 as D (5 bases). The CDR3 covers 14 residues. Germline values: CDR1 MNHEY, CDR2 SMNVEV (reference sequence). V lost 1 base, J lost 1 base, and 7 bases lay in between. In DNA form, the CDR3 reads TGTGCCAGCAGTTTATGGGGGGAGAACACTGAAGCTTTCTTT. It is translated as CASSLWGENTEAFF.

The CDR3 DNA reads as TGTGCCAGCAGCCCCGGTAGGAGGATCACCGGGGAGCTGTTTTTT. Amino acid sequence: CASSPGRRITGELFF. The chain links TRBV5-4 to TRBJ2-2, with D perhaps matching TRBD2 (5 bases). CDR1 and CDR2 (germline): SGHNT, YYREEE (reference sequence). Between the trimmed V and J ends, which lost 4 bases and 4 bases, there was a span of 14 bases. The CDR3 totals 15 residues.

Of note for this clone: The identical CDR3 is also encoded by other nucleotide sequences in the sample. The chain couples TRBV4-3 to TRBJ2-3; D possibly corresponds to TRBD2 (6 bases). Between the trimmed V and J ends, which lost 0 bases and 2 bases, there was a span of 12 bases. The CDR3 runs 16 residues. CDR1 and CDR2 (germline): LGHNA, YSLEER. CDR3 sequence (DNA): TGCGCCAGCAGCCAAGAAGGTGCGGGATTCACAGATACGCAGTATTTT. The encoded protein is CASSQEGAGFTDTQYF.

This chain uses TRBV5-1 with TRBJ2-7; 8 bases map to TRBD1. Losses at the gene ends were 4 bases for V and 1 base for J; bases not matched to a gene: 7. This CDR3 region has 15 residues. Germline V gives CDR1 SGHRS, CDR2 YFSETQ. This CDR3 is CASSPGTGTSYEQYF. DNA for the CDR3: TGCGCCAGCAGCCCCGGGACAGGCACTTCCTACGAGCAGTACTTC. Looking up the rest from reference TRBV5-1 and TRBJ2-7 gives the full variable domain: KAGVTQTPRYLIKTRGQQVTLSCSPISGHRSVSWYQQTPGQGLQFLFEYFSETQRNKGNFPGRFSGRQFSNSRSEMNVSTLELGDSALYLCASSPGTGTSYEQYFGPGTRLTVT.

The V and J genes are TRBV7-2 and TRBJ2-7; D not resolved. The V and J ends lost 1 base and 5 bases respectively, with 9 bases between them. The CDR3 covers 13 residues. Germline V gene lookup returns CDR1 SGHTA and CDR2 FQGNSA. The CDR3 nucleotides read TGTGCCAGCAGCTTAGGTCGTGAGGACGAGCAGTACTTC. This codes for CASSLGREDEQYF.